This TCR beta chain was profiled in a study of spatial heterogeneity in lung cancer. Study details: The follow-up PBMC samples were sequenced whenever they were available. The median time to follow-up was approximately 23 months after resection. The count of detected beta-chain sequences consistently exceeded that of alpha-chain sequences. General study results and limits: Ubiquitous, expanded tumor-derived TCRs were more frequently observed in blood at resection than at follow-up.

Germline V gives CDR1 SGHAT, CDR2 FQNNGV. This CDR3 has 17 residues. Unmatched junction bases numbered 11, after V lost 3 bases and J lost 4 bases. This clonotype was observed a few times. The antigen remains undetermined. Described time point: blood at routine non-recurrence follow-up after resection. The sequenced material consisted of unsorted whole RNA from tumor, nontumor lung or frozen PBMC. Unique molecular identifiers tagged every individual TCR cDNA molecule. TCRdb recomputed calls from the 5' RACE reads with MiXCR, one row per CDR3 protein. The profile shows some 120,000 distinct CDR3 sequences, 10% to 15% of them singletons.

This chain joins TRBV11-2 and TRBJ2-5; TRBD2 aligns across 10 bases. The receptor's source is a male donor with early-stage non-small cell lung cancer. This material consisted of PBMCs, taken at follow-up. CDR3 region: CASSFERGGRMGETQYF. The CDR3 DNA reads TGTGCCAGCAGCTTCGAGCGGGGGGGCAGGATGGGAGAGACCCAGTACTTC.